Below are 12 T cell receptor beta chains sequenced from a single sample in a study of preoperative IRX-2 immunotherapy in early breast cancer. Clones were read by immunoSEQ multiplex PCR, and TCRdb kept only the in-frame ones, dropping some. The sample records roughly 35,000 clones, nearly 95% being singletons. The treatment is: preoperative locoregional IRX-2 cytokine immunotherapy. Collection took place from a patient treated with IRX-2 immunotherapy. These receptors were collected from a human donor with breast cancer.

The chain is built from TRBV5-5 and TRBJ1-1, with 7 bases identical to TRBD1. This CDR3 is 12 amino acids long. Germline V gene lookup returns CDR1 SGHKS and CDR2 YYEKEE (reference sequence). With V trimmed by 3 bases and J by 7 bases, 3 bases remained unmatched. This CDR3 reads CASSSDRVEAFF. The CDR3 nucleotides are TGTGCCAGCAGCTCCGACAGGGTTGAAGCTTTCTTT.

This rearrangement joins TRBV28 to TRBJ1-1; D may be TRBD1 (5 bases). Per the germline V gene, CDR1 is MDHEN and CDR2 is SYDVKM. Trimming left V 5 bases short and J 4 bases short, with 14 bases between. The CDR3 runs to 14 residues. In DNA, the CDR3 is TGTGCCAGCAGTCTCAGGGTTGGGTCCACTGAAGCTTTCTTT. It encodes CASSLRVGSTEAFF.

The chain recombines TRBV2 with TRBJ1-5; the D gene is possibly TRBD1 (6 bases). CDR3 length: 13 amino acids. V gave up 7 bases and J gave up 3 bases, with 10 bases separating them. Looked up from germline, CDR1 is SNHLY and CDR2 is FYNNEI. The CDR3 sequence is CASNRQDNQPQHF. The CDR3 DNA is TGTGCCAGCAATAGACAGGACAATCAGCCCCAGCATTTT.

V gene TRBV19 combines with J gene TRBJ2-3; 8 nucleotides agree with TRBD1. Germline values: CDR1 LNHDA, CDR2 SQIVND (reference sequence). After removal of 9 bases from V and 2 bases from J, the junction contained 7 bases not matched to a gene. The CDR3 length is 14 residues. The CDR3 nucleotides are TGTGCCAGCCGGGGACAGGACCTCACAGATACGCAGTATTTT. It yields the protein CASRGQDLTDTQYF.

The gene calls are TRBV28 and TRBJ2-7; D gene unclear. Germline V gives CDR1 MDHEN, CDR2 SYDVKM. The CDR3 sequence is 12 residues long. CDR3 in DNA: TGTGCAACAAGCCTTTATCGCTACGAGCAGTACTTC. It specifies CATSLYRYEQYF.

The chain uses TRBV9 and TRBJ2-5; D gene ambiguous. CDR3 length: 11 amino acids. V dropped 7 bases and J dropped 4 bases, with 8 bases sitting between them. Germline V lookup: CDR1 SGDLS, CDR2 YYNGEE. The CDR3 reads CASSTAETQYF. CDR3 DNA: TGTGCCAGCTCAACAGCAGAGACCCAGTACTTC.

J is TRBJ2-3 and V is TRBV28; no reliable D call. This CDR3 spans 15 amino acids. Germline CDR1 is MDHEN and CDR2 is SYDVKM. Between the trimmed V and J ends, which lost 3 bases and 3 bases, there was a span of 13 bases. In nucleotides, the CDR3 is TGTGCCAGCAGTTTTGGAAGGGTTTTAACAGATACGCAGTATTTT. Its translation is CASSFGRVLTDTQYF.

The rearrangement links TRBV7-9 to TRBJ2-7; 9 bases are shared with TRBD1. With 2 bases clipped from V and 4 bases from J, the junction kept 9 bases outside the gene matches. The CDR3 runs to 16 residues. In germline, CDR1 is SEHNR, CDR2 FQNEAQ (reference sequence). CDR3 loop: CASSLLGTGLRYEQYF. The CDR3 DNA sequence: TGTGCCAGCAGCTTACTCGGGACAGGGTTGCGATACGAGCAGTACTTC.

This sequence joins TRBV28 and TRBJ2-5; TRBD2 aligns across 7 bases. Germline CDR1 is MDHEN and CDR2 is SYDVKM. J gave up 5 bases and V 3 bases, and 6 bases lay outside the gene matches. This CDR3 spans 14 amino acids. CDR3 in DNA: TGTGCCAGCAGTTTTACCGCGGGAGTTGAGACCCAGTACTTC. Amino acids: CASSFTAGVETQYF.

The CDR3 region has the DNA TGTGCCAGCAGGACCACGGGAGAAAAACTGTTTTTT. It encodes CASRTTGEKLFF. The chain has TRBV7-9 and TRBJ1-4; D call uncertain. Trimming took off 6 bases at V and 8 bases at J, with 10 bases between the two ends. CDR1 is SEHNR and CDR2 is FQNEAQ in the germline V gene (reference sequence). This CDR3 contains 12 residues.

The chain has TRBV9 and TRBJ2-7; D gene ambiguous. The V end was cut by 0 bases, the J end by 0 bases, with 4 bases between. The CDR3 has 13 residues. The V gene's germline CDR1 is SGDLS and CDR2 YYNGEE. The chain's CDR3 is CASSVGNSYEQYF. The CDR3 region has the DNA TGTGCCAGCAGCGTAGGCAACTCCTACGAGCAGTACTTC. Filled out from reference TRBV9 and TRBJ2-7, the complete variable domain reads DSGVTQTPKHLITATGQRVTLRCSPRSGDLSVYWYQQSLDQGLQFLIQYYNGEERAKGNILERFSAQQFPDLHSELNLSSLELGDSALYFCASSVGNSYEQYFGPGTRLTVT.

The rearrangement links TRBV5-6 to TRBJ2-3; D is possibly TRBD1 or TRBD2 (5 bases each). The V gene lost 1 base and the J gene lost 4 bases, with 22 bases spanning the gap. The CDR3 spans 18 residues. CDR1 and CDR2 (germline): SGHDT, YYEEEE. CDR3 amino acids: CASSLYGASGSLSDTQYF. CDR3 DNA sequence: TGTGCCAGCAGCTTGTACGGGGCTAGTGGTTCACTGTCAGATACGCAGTATTTT.